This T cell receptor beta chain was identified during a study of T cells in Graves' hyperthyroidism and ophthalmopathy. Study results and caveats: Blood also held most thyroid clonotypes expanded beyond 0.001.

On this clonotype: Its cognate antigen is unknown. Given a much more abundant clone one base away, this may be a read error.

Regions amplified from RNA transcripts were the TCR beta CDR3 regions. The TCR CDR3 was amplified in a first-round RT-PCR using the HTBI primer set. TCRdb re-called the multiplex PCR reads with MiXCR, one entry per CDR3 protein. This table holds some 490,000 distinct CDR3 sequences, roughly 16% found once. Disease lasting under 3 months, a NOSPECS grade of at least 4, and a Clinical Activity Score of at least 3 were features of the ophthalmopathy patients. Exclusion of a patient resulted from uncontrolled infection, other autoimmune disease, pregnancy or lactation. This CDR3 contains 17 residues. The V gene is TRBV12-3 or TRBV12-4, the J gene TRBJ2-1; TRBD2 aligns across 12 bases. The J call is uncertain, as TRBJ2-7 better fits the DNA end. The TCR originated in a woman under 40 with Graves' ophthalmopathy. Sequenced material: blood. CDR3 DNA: TGTGCCAGCAGCAAAACCCGGGCTAGCGGGAGGGCCAATGAGCAGTACTTC. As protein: CASSKTRASGRANEQYF.